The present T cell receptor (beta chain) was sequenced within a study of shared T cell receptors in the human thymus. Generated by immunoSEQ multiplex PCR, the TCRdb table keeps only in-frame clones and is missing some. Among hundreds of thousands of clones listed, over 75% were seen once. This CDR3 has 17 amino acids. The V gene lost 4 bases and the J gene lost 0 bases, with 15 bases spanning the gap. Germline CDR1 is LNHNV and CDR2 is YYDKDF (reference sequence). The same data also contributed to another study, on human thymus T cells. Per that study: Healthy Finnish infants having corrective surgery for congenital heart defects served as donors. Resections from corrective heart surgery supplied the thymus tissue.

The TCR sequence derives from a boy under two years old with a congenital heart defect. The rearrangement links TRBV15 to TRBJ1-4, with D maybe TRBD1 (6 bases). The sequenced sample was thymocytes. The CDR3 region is CATSKGGQKPTNEKLFF. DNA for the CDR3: TGTGCCACCAGCAAAGGAGGACAGAAACCAACTAATGAAAAACTGTTTTTT.